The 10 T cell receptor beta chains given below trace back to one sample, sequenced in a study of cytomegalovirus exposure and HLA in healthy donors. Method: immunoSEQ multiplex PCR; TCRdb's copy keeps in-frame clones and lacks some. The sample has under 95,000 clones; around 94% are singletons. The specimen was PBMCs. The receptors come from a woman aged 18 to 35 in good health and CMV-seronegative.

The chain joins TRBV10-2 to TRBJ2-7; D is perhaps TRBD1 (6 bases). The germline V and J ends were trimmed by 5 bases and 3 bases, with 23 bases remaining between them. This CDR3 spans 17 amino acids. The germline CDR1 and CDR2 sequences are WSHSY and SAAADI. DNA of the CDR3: TGCGCCAGCAGTCGCACCGAGGGAACAGGGTACTACTACGAGCAGTACTTC. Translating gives CASSRTEGTGYYYEQYF.

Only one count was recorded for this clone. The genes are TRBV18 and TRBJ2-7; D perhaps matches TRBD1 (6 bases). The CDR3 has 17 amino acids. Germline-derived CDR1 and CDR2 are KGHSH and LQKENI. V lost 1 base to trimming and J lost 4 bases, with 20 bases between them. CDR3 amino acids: CASSPQAGDVGRYEQYF. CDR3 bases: TGTGCCAGCTCACCACAGGCAGGGGACGTCGGAAGGTACGAGCAGTACTTC. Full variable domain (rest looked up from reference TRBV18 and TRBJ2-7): NAGVMQNPRHLVRRRGQEARLRCSPMKGHSHVYWYRQLPEEGLKFMVYLQKENIIDESGMPKERFSAEFPKEGPSILRIQQVVRGDSAAYFCASSPQAGDVGRYEQYFGPGTRLTVT.

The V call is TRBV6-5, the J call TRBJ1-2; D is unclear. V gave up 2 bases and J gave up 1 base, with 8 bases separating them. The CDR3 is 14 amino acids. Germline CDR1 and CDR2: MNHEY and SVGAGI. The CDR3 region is CASSYRRSNYGYTF. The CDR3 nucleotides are TGTGCCAGCAGTTACCGGCGGAGTAACTATGGCTACACCTTC.

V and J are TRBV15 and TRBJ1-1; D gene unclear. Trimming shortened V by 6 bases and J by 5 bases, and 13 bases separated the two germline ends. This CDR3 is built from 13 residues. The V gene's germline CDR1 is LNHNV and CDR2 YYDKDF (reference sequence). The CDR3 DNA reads TGTGCCACCAGTCGAGGGTTGCGGACTGAAGCTTTCTTT. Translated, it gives CATSRGLRTEAFF.

The CDR3 spells CASTRDRAHEQYF. CDR3 in DNA: TGTGCCAGCACTAGGGACAGGGCCCACGAGCAGTACTTC. The chain has TRBV2 and TRBJ2-7; TRBD1 aligns across 9 bases. With 7 bases clipped from V and 5 bases from J, the junction kept 6 bases outside the gene matches. The CDR3 totals 13 residues. Germline V gene lookup returns CDR1 SNHLY and CDR2 FYNNEI.

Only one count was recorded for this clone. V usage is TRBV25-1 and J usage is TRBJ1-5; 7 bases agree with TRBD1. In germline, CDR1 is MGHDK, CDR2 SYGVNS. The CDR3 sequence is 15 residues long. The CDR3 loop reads CAGSLGGRRNQPQHF. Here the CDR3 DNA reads TGTGCAGGGAGTTTAGGGGGCCGGCGCAATCAGCCCCAGCATTTT.

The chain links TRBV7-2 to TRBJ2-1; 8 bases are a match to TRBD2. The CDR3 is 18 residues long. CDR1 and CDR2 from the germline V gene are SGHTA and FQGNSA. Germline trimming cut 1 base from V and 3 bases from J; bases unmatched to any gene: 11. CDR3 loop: CASSLEVAAGAVYNEQFF. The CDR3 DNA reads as TGTGCCAGCAGCTTAGAGGTCGCAGCGGGGGCTGTCTACAATGAGCAGTTCTTC.

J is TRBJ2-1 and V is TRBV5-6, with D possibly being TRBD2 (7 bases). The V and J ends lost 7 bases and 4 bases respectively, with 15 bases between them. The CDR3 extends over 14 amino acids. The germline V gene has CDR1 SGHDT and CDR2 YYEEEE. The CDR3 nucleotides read TGTGCCAGCGAGATTCGGGGGGCGTACAATGAGCAGTTCTTC. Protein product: CASEIRGAYNEQFF.

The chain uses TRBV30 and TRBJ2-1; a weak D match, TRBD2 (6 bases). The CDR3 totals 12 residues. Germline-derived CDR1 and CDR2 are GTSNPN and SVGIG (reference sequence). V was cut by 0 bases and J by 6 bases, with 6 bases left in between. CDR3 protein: CAWSVAGNEQFF. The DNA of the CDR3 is TGTGCCTGGAGTGTAGCGGGCAATGAGCAGTTCTTC.

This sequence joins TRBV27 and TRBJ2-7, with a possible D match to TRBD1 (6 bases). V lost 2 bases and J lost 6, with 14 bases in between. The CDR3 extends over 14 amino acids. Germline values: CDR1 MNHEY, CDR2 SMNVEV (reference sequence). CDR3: CASSLRKTGSEQYF. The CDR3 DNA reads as TGTGCCAGCAGTTTACGGAAAACAGGGAGCGAGCAGTACTTC.